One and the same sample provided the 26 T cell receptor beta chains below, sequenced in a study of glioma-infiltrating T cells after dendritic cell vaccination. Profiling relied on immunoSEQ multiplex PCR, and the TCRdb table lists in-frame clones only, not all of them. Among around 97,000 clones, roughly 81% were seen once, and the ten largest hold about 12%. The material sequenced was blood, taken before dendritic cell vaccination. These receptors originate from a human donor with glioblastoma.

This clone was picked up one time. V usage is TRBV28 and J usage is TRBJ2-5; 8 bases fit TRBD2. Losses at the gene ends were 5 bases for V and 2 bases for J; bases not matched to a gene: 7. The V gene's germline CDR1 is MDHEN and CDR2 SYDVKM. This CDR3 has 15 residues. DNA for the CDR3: TGTGCCAGCAGTGACCCAGGGACTAGACAAGAGACCCAGTACTTC. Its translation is CASSDPGTRQETQYF.

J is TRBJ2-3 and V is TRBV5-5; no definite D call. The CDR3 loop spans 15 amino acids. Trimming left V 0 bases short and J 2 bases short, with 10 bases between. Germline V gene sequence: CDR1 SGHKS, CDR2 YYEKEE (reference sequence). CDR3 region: CASSLAAVYTDTQYF. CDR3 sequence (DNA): TGTGCCAGCAGCTTGGCCGCGGTTTACACAGATACGCAGTATTTT.

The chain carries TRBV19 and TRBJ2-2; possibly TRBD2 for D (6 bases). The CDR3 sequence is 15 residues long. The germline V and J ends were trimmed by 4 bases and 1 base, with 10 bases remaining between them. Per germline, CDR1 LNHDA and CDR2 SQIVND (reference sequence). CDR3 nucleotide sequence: TGTGCCAGTAGTAGACGGGAGTTGAACACCGGGGAGCTGTTTTTT. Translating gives CASSRRELNTGELFF.

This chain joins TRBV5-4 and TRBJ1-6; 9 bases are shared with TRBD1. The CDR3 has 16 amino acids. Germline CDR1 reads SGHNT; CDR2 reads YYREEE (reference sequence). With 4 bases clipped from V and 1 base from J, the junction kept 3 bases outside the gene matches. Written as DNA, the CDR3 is TGTGCCAGCAGCCCGGGACAGGGATCCTATAATTCACCCCTCCACTTT. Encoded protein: CASSPGQGSYNSPLHF.

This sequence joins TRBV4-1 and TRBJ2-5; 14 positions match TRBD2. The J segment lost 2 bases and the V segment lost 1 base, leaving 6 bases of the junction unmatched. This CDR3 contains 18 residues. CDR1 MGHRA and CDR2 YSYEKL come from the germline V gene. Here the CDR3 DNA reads TGCGCCAGCAGCCAAGCTCCGGGACTAGCGGGGGAACAAGAGACCCAGTACTTC. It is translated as CASSQAPGLAGEQETQYF.

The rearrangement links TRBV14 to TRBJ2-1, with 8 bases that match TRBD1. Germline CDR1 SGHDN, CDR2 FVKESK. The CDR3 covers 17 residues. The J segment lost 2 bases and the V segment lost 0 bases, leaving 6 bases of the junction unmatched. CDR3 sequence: CASSQDRGQGTYNEQFF. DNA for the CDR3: TGTGCCAGCAGCCAAGATCGTGGACAGGGAACCTACAATGAGCAGTTCTTC.

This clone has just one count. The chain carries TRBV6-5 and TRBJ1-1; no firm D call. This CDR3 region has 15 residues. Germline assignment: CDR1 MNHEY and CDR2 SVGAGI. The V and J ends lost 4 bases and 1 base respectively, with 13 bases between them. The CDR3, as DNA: TGTGCCAGCAGTTCCTCGGCGGTTAAGAACACTGAAGCTTTCTTT. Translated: CASSSSAVKNTEAFF.

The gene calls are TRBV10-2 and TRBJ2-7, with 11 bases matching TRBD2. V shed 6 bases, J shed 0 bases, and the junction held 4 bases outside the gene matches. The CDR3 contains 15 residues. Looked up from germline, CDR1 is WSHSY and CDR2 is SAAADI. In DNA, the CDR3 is TGCGCCAGCAGAAGACTAGCGGGAAGCTCCTACGAGCAGTACTTC. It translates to CASRRLAGSSYEQYF.

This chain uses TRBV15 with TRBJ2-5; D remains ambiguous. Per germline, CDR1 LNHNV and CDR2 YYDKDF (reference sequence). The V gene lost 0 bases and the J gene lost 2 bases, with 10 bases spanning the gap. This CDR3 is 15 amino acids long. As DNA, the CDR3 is TGTGCCACCAGCAGAGATCTCGAGAAGCAAGAGACCCAGTACTTC. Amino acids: CATSRDLEKQETQYF.

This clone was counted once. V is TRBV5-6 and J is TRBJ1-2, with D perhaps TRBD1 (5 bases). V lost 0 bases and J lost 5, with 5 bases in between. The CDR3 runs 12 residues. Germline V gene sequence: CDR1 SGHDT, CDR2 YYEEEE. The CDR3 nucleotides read TGTGCCAGCAGCTTGGAGGGGTATGGCTACACCTTC. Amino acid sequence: CASSLEGYGYTF.

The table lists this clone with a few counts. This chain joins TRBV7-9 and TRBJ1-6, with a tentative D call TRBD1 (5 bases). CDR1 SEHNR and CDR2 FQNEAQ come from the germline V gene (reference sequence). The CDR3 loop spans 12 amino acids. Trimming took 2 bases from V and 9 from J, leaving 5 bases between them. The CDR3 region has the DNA TGTGCCAGCAGCTTACAGGGTTCACCCCTCCACTTT. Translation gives CASSLQGSPLHF.

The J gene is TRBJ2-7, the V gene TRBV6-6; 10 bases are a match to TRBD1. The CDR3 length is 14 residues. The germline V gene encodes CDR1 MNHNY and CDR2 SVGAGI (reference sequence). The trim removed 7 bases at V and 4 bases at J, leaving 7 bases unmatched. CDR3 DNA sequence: TGTGCCAGCATTGGGGGACAGGGGTTATACGAGCAGTACTTC. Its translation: CASIGGQGLYEQYF.

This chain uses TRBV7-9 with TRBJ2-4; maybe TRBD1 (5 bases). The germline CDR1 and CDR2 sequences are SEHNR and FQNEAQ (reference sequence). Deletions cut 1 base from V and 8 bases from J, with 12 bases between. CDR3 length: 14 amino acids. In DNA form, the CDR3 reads TGTGCCAGCAGCTTAGGATGGCAGGGCCACATTCAGTACTTC. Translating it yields CASSLGWQGHIQYF.

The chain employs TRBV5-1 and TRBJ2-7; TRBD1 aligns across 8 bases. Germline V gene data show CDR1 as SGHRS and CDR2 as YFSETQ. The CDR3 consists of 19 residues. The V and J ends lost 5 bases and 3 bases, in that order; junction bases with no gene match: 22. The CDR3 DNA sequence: TGCGCCAGCAGGGCCGGGGCAGGGGGCCAATTCGCCCATCTCTACGAGCAGTACTTC. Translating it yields CASRAGAGGQFAHLYEQYF.

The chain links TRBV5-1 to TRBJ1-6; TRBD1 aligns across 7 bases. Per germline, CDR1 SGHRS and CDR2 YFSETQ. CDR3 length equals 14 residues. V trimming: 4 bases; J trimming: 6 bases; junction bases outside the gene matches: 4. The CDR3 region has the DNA TGCGCCAGCAGCCGGTGGGACAGTAATTCACCCCTCCACTTT. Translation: CASSRWDSNSPLHF.

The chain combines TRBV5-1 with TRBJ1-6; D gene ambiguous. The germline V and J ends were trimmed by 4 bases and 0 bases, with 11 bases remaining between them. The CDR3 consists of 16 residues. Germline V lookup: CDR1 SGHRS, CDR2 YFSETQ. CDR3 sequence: CASSLGPSSYNSPLHF. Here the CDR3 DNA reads TGCGCCAGCAGCCTAGGCCCGAGCTCCTATAATTCACCCCTCCACTTT.

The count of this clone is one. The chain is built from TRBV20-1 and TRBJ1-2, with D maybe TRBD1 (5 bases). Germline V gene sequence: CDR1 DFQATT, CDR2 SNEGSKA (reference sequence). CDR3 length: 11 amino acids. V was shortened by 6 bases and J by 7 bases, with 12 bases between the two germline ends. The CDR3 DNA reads TGCAGTGCGGGTATGGGGCCTGGCTACACCTTC. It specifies CSAGMGPGYTF.

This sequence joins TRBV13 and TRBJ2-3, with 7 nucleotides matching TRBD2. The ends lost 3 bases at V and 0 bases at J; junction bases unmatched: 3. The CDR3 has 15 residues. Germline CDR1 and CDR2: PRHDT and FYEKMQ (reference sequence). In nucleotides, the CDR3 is TGTGCCAGCAGCTTCGGGCGGGGGAGCACAGATACGCAGTATTTT. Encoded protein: CASSFGRGSTDTQYF.

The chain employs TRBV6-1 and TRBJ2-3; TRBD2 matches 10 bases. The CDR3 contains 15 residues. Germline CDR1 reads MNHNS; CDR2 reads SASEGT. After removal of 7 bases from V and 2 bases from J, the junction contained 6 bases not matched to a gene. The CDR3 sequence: CASKDLAGVTDTQYF. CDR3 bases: TGTGCCAGCAAGGACCTAGCGGGGGTCACAGATACGCAGTATTTT.

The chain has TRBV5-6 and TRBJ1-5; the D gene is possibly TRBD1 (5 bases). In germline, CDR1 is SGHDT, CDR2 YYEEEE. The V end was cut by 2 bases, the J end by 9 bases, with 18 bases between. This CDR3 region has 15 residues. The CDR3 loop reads CASSFYTPGQGPQHF. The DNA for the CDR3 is TGTGCCAGCAGCTTCTATACGCCGGGTCAGGGGCCCCAGCATTTT. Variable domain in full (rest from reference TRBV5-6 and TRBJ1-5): DAGVTQSPTHLIKTRGQQVTLRCSPKSGHDTVSWYQQALGQGPQFIFQYYEEEERQRGNFPDRFSGHQFPNYSSELNVNALLLGDSALYLCASSFYTPGQGPQHFGDGTRLSIL.

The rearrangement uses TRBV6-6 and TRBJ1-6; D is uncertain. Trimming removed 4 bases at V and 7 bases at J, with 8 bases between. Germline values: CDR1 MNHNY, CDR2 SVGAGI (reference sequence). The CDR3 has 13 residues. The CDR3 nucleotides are TGTGCCAGCAGTTTACAGAGAAATTCACCCCTCCACTTT. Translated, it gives CASSLQRNSPLHF.

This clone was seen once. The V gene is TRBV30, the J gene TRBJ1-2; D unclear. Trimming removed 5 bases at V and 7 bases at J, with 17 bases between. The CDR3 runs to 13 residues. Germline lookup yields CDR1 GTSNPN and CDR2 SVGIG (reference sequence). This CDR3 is CAWLPDGVGGYTF. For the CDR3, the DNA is TGTGCCTGGCTGCCAGACGGGGTCGGTGGCTACACCTTC.

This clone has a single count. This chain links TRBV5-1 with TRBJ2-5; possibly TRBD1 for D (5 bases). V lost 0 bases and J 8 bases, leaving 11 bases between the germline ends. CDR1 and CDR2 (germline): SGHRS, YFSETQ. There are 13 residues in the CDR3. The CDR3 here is CASSLELRTTQYF. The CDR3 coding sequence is TGCGCCAGCAGCTTGGAGTTACGGACAACCCAGTACTTC.

The CDR3 DNA follows: TGTGCCAGCAGCCTACTTCGACTCGCTAGCACAGATACGCAGTATTTT. This gives the protein CASSLLRLASTDTQYF. The rearrangement links TRBV28 to TRBJ2-3; D gene ambiguous. The V gene lost 6 bases and the J gene lost 0 bases, with 16 bases spanning the gap. This CDR3 is built from 16 residues. The germline V gene encodes CDR1 MDHEN and CDR2 SYDVKM.

The CDR3: CASQQGPNQPQHF. The CDR3 coding sequence is TGTGCCTCCCAACAGGGTCCCAATCAGCCCCAGCATTTT. The chain has TRBV30 and TRBJ1-5; possibly TRBD1 for D (6 bases). Germline loops: CDR1 GTSNPN, CDR2 SVGIG (reference sequence). Trimming removed 7 bases from V and 3 bases from J, with 13 bases in between. This CDR3 has 13 residues. Full variable domain (outside the CDR3, taken from reference TRBV30 and TRBJ1-5): SQTIHQWPATLVQPVGSPLSLECTVEGTSNPNLYWYRQAAGRGLQLLFYSVGIGQISSEVPQNLSASRPQDRQFILSSKKLLLSDSGFYLCASQQGPNQPQHFGDGTRLSIL.

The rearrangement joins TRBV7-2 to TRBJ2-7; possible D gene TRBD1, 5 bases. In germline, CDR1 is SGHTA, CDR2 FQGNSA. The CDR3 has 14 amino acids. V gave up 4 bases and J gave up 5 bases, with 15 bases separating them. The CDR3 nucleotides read TGTGCCAGCAGCTCAAGGGGCGTTAGAAACGAGCAGTACTTC. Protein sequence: CASSSRGVRNEQYF.